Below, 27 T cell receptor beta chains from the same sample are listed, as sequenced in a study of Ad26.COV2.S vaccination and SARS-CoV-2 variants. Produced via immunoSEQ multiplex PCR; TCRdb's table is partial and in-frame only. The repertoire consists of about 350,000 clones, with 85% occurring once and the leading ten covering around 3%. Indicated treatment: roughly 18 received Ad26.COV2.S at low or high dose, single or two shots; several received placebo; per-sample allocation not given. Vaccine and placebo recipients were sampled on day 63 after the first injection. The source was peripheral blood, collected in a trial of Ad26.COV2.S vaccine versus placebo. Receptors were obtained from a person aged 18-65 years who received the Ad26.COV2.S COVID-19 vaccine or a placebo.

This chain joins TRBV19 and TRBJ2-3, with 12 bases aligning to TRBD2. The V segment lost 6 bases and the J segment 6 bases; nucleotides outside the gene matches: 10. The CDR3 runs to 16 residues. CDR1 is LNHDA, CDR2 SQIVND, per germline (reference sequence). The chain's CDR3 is CASSPSLAGGDDTQYF. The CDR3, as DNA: TGTGCCAGTAGCCCCTCCCTAGCGGGAGGGGATGATACGCAGTATTTT. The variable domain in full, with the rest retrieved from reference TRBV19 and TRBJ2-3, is DGGITQSPKYLFRKEGQNVTLSCEQNLNHDAMYWYRQDPGQGLRLIYYSQIVNDFQKGDIAEGYSVSREKKESFPLTVTSAQKNPTAFYLCASSPSLAGGDDTQYFGPGTRLTVL.

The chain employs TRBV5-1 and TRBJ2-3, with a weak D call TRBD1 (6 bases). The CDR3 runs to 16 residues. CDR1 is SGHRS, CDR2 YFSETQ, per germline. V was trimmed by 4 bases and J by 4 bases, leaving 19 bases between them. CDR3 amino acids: CASSPITGFSADTQYF. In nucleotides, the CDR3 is TGCGCCAGCAGCCCCATTACAGGGTTTAGCGCAGATACGCAGTATTTT.

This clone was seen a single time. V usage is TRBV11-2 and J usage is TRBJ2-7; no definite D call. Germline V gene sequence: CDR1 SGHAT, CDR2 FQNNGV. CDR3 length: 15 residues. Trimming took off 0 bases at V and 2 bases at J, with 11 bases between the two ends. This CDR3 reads CASSLDLQSTYEQYF. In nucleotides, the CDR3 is TGTGCCAGCAGCTTAGATCTACAGAGTACCTACGAGCAGTACTTC. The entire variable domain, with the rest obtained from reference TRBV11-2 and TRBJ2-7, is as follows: EAGVAQSPRYKIIEKRQSVAFWCNPISGHATLYWYQQILGQGPKLLIQFQNNGVVDDSQLPKDRFSAERLKGVDSTLKIQPAKLEDSAVYLCASSLDLQSTYEQYFGPGTRLTVT.

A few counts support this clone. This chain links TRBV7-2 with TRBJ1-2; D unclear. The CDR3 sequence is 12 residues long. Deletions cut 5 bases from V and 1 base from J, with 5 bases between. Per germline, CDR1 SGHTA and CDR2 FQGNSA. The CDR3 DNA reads TGTGCCAGCAGCGCTTTTAACTATGGCTACACCTTC. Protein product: CASSAFNYGYTF. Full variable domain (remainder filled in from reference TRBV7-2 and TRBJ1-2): GAGVSQSPSNKVTEKGKDVELRCDPISGHTALYWYRQSLGQGLEFLIYFQGNSAPDKSGLPSDRFSAERTGGSVSTLTIQRTQQEDSAVYLCASSAFNYGYTFGSGTRLTVV.

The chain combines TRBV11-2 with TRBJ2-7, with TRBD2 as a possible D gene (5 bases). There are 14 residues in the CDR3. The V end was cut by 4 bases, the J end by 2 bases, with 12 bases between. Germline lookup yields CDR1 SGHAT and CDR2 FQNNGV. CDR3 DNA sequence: TGTGCCAGCAGCTGGGGAGATGGGGCCTACGAGCAGTACTTC. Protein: CASSWGDGAYEQYF.

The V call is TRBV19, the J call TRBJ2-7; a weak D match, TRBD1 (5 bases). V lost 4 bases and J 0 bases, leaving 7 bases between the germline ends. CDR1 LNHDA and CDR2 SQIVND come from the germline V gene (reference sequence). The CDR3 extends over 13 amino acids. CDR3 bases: TGTGCCAGTAGTAACGGACACTCCTACGAGCAGTACTTC. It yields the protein CASSNGHSYEQYF.

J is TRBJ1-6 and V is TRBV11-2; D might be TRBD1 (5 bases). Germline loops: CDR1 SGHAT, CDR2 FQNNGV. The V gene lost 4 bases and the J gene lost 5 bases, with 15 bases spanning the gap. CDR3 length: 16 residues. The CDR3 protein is CASSSLRAGHNSPLHF. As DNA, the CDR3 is TGTGCCAGCAGCTCCCTAAGGGCAGGGCATAATTCACCCCTCCACTTT.

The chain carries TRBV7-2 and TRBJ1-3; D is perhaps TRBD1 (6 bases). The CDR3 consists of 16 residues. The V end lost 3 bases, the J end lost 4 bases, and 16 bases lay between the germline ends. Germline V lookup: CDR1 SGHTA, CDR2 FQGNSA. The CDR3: CASSFTRRTVGNTIYF. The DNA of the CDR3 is TGTGCCAGCAGCTTCACCCGCCGGACAGTCGGAAACACCATATATTTT.

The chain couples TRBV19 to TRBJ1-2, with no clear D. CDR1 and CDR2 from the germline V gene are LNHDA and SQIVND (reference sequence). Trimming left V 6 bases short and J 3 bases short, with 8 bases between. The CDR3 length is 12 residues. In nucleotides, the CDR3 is TGTGCCAGTAGAGGACGGGACTATGGCTACACCTTC. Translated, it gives CASRGRDYGYTF.

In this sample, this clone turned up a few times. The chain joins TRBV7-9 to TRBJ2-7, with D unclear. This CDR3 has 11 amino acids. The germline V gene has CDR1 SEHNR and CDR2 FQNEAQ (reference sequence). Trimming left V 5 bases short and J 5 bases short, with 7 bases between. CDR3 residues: CASSPSHEQYF. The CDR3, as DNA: TGTGCCAGCAGCCCGTCGCACGAGCAGTACTTC.

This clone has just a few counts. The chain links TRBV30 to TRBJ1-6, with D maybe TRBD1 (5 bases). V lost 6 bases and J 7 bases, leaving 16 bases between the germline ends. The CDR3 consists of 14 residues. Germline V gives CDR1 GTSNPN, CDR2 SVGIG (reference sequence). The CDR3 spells CACQGRWGNSPLHF. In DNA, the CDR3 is TGTGCCTGCCAGGGTAGGTGGGGAAATTCACCCCTCCACTTT. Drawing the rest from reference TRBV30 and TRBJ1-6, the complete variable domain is SQTIHQWPATLVQPVGSPLSLECTVEGTSNPNLYWYRQAAGRGLQLLFYSVGIGQISSEVPQNLSASRPQDRQFILSSKKLLLSDSGFYLCACQGRWGNSPLHFGNGTRLTVT.

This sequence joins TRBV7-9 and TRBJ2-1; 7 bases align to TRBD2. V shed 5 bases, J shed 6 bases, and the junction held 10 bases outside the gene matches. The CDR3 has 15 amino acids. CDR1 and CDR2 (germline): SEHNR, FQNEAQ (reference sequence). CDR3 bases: TGTGCCAGCAGCGGCGGGGGAGGCAGGGCCAATGAGCAGTTCTTC. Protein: CASSGGGGRANEQFF.

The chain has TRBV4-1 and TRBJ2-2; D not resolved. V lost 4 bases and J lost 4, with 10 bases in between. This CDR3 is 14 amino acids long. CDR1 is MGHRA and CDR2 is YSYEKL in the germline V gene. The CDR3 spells CASSRAEGTGELFF. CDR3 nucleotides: TGCGCCAGCAGCCGGGCGGAAGGCACCGGGGAGCTGTTTTTT.

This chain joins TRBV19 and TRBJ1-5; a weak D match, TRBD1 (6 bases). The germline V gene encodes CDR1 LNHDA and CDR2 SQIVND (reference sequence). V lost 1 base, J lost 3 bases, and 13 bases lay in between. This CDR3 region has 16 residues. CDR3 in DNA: TGTGCCAGTAGTATAGTACAGGGCGAGGACAATCAGCCCCAGCATTTT. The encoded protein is CASSIVQGEDNQPQHF.

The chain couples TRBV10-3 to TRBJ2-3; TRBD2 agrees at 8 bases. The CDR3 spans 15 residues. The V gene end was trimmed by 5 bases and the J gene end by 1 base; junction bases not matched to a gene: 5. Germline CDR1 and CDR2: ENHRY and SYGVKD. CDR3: CAISSLRGGTDTQYF. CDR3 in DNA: TGTGCCATCAGTAGCCTGCGGGGGGGCACAGATACGCAGTATTTT.

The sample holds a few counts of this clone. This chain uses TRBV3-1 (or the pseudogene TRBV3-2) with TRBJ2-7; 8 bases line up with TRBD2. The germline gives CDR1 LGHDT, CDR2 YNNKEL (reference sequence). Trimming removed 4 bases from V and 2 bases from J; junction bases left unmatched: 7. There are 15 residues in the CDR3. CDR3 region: CASSPLHGRAYEQYF. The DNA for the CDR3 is TGTGCCAGCAGCCCGCTTCACGGGAGGGCCTACGAGCAGTACTTC.

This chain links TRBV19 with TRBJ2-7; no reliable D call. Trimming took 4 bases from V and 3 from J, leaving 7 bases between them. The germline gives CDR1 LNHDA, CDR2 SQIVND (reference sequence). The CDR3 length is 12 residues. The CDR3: CASSSVGYEQYF. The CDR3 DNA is TGTGCCAGTAGTAGTGTTGGCTACGAGCAGTACTTC.

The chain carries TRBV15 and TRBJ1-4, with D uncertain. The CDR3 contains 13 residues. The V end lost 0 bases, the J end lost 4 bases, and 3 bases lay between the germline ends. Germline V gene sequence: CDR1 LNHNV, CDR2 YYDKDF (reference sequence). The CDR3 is CATSREYNEKLFF. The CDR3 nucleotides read TGTGCCACCAGCAGAGAGTATAATGAAAAACTGTTTTTT.

The CDR3 region has the DNA TGTGCCAGCAGTGAGGACCCGGACACTGAAGCTTTCTTT. Translation: CASSEDPDTEAFF. The chain couples TRBV27 to TRBJ1-1; D not certain. This CDR3 comprises 13 residues. The germline gives CDR1 MNHEY, CDR2 SMNVEV (reference sequence). Trimming took 5 bases from V and 3 from J, leaving 10 bases between them.

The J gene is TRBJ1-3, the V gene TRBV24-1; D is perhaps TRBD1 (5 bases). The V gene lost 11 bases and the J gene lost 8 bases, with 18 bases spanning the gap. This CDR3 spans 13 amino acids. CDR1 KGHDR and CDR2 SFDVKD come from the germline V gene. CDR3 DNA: TGTGCCAACTCGTCAGGGATTGGGGACACCATATATTTT. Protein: CANSSGIGDTIYF.

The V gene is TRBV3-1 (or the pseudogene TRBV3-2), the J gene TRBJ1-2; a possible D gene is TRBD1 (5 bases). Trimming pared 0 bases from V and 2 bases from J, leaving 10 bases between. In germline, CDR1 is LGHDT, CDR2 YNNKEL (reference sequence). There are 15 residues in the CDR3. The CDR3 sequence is CASSQDFAGNYGYTF. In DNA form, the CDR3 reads TGTGCCAGCAGCCAAGATTTTGCAGGGAACTATGGCTACACCTTC.

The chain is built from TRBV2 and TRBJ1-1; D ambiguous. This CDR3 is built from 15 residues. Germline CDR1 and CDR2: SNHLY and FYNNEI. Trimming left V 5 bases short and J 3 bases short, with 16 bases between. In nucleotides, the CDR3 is TGTGCCAGCAGTCGAGTACCACTCGCGGACACTGAAGCTTTCTTT. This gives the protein CASSRVPLADTEAFF.

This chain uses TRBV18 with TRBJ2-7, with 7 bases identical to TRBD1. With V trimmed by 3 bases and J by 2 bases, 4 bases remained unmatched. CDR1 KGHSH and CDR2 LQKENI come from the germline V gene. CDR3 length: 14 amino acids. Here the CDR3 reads CASSPGQEPYEQYF. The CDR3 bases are TGTGCCAGCTCACCCGGACAGGAGCCCTACGAGCAGTACTTC. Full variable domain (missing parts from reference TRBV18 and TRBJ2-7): NAGVMQNPRHLVRRRGQEARLRCSPMKGHSHVYWYRQLPEEGLKFMVYLQKENIIDESGMPKERFSAEFPKEGPSILRIQQVVRGDSAAYFCASSPGQEPYEQYFGPGTRLTVT.

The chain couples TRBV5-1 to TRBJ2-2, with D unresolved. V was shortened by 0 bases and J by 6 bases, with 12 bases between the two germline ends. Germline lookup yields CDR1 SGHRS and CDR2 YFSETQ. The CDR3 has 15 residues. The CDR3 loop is CASSLGVITAGELFF. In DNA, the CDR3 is TGCGCCAGCAGCTTGGGCGTCATCACGGCCGGGGAGCTGTTTTTT.

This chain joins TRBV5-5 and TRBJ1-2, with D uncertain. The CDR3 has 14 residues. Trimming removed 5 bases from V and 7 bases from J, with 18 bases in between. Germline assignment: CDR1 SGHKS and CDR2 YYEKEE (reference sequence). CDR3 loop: CASRMGLGPFGYTF. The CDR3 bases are TGTGCCAGCAGGATGGGCCTAGGGCCATTTGGCTACACCTTC. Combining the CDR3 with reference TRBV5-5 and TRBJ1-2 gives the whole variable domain DAGVTQSPTHLIKTRGQQVTLRCSPISGHKSVSWYQQVLGQGPQFIFQYYEKEERGRGNFPDRFSARQFPNYSSELNVNALLLGDSALYLCASRMGLGPFGYTFGSGTRLTVV.

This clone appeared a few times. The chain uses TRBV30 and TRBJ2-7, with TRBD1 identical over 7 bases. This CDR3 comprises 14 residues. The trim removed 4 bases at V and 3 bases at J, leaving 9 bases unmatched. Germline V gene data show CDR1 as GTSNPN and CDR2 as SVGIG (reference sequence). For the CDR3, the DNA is TGTGCCTGGAAGAAGGACAGGAACATCTACGAGCAGTACTTC. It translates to CAWKKDRNIYEQYF.

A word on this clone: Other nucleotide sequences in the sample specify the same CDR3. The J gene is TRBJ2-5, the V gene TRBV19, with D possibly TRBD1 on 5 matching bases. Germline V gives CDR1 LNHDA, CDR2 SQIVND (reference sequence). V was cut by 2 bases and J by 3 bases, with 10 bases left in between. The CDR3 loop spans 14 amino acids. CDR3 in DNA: TGTGCCAGTAGTATATGGGGCAGGGAAGAGACCCAGTACTTC. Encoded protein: CASSIWGREETQYF. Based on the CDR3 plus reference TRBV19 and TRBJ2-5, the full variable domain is DGGITQSPKYLFRKEGQNVTLSCEQNLNHDAMYWYRQDPGQGLRLIYYSQIVNDFQKGDIAEGYSVSREKKESFPLTVTSAQKNPTAFYLCASSIWGREETQYFGPGTRLLVL.